This TCR beta chain is drawn from a study of T cells after somatic rescue of genetic block. This CDR3 comprises 16 residues. CDR1 and CDR2 from the germline V gene are PRHDT and FYEKMQ (reference sequence). Trimming at V came to 5 bases and at J to 2 bases, leaving 6 bases not matched to a gene. TCRdb keeps only in-frame clones here, not all; method: immunoSEQ multiplex PCR. Of approximately 11,000 clones in the sample, around 67% were seen once. V gene TRBV13 combines with J gene TRBJ1-6, with TRBD1 matching 7 bases. Material: peripheral blood mononuclear cells (PBMCs). The sequence was obtained from a boy aged 5 to 17. The CDR3 bases are TGTGCCAGCAGCCTCCGACAGGGTCCCTATAATTCACCCCTCCACTTT. The encoded protein is CASSLRQGPYNSPLHF.